These T cell receptor beta chains were read from a single sample in a study of T cell responses to AZD1222 COVID-19 vaccine. The method was immunoSEQ multiplex PCR; TCRdb's version includes in-frame clones alone and lacks a portion of them. The data show 55,000 to 75,000 clones, about three quarters seen once. Source: peripheral blood, taken on day 0 of AZD1222 vaccination. The origin of the receptors is an adult in good health. CDR3s include the opening cysteine and the closing phenylalanine or tryptophan. Fields, in order: CDR3 protein, CDR3 DNA, J gene, clone size, V gene, D gene. A D gene is named only where the DNA matches it firmly. Expanded clones are given a class, and other clones once, few, many or no size at all.

CDR3: CASSHGTGANEQFF
DNA: TGCGCCAGCAGTCATGGGACAGGGGCCAATGAGCAGTTCTTC
J: TRBJ2-1
size: once
V: TRBV5-1
D: TRBD1

CDR3: CASSQPGAGYEQYF
DNA: TGTGCCAGCAGCCAGCCGGGGGCCGGTTACGAGCAGTACTTC
J: TRBJ2-7
size: -
V: TRBV7-9
D: -

CDR3: CASSPTAGVDEKLFF
DNA: TGTGCTAGCAGCCCCACGGCAGGGGTAGATGAAAAACTGTTTTTT
J: TRBJ1-4
size: -
V: TRBV7-7
D: -

CDR3: CASSSGDTEAFF
DNA: TGTGCCAGCAGTTCAGGTGACACTGAAGCTTTCTTT
J: TRBJ1-1
size: -
V: TRBV6-5
D: -

CDR3: CASSIGTTIDGYTF
DNA: TGCGCCAGCAGCATCGGGACGACCATCGATGGCTACACCTTC
J: TRBJ1-2
size: -
V: TRBV5-1
D: -

CDR3: CASSITSGGGGEQFF
DNA: TGTGCCAGCAGCATTACTAGCGGGGGGGGAGGTGAGCAGTTCTTC
J: TRBJ2-1
size: -
V: TRBV7-3
D: TRBD2

CDR3: CASSPPSGTDDYYYGYTF
DNA: TGTGCCAGCTCACCACCGTCCGGGACAGACGACTACTACTATGGCTACACCTTC
J: TRBJ1-2
size: -
V: TRBV18
D: TRBD1

CDR3: CASSPGHISGNTIYF
DNA: TGCGCCAGCAGCCCGGGACACATCTCTGGAAACACCATATATTTT
J: TRBJ1-3
size: -
V: TRBV4-1
D: -

CDR3: CASSLQIRDRHSVTEEQYF
DNA: TGTGCCAGCAGCCTACAAATCCGGGACAGGCATTCGGTTACTGAAGAGCAGTACTTC
J: TRBJ2-7
size: -
V: TRBV7-9
D: TRBD1

CDR3: CASSPGQGRLANTGELFF
DNA: TGTGCCAGTAGTCCAGGACAGGGGCGATTAGCGAACACCGGGGAGCTGTTTTTT
J: TRBJ2-2
size: -
V: TRBV19
D: TRBD1

CDR3: CASSFSQGDTGELFF
DNA: TGTGCCAGCAGTTTCTCACAGGGGGACACCGGGGAGCTGTTTTTT
J: TRBJ2-2
size: -
V: TRBV6-5
D: TRBD1

CDR3: CASSLGNLYEQYF
DNA: TGTGCCAGCAGTTTAGGGAATCTCTACGAGCAGTACTTC
J: TRBJ2-7
size: -
V: TRBV12-3/TRBV12-4
D: -

CDR3: CASSLVGGYGYTF
DNA: TGTGCCAGCAGCTTGGTAGGGGGCTATGGCTACACCTTC
J: TRBJ1-2
size: once
V: TRBV5-6
D: -

CDR3: CASSLRTGNGANVLTF
DNA: TGTGCCAGCAGCCTACGGACAGGGAACGGGGCCAACGTCCTGACTTTC
J: TRBJ2-6
size: -
V: TRBV7-9
D: TRBD1

CDR3: CASSVSGDRDTLWGTEAFF
DNA: TGTGCCAGCAGCGTGAGTGGGGACAGGGACACCCTGTGGGGCACTGAAGCTTTCTTT
J: TRBJ1-1
size: -
V: TRBV9
D: TRBD1

CDR3: CASSFGGRGTEAFF
DNA: TGTGCCAGCAGCTTCGGGGGCCGGGGGACTGAAGCTTTCTTT
J: TRBJ1-1
size: -
V: TRBV7-9
D: -

CDR3: CASRADRGVTGELFF
DNA: TGTGCCAGCAGGGCGGACAGGGGGGTGACCGGGGAGCTGTTTTTT
J: TRBJ2-2
size: -
V: TRBV27
D: TRBD1

CDR3: CASSLGSLYEQYF
DNA: TGCGCCAGCAGCTTGGGATCGTTATACGAGCAGTACTTC
J: TRBJ2-7
size: -
V: TRBV5-1
D: -

CDR3: CASSLVGSGNYGYTF
DNA: TGTGCCAGCAGCTTGGTGGGGTCTGGGAACTATGGCTACACCTTC
J: TRBJ1-2
size: -
V: TRBV5-4
D: -

CDR3: CASSFGQGGQPQHF
DNA: TGTGCCAGCAGCTTCGGACAGGGAGGTCAGCCCCAGCATTTT
J: TRBJ1-5
size: -
V: TRBV7-9
D: TRBD1

CDR3: CASSPPQGATQYF
DNA: TGTGCCAGCTCACCACCCCAGGGGGCAACCCAGTACTTC
J: TRBJ2-5
size: -
V: TRBV18
D: TRBD1

CDR3: CASRGGARGSNEKLFF
DNA: TGCGCCAGCAGGGGAGGGGCGCGAGGGTCGAATGAAAAACTGTTTTTT
J: TRBJ1-4
size: -
V: TRBV5-1
D: -

CDR3: CASSFVTYNEQFF
DNA: TGCGCCAGCAGCTTTGTGACCTACAATGAGCAGTTCTTC
J: TRBJ2-1
size: -
V: TRBV5-1
D: -

CDR3: CASSIAKGSTEAFF
DNA: TGTGCCAGTAGTATAGCGAAGGGGAGCACTGAAGCTTTCTTT
J: TRBJ1-1
size: -
V: TRBV19
D: -

CDR3: CATSRVRTGGEKLFF
DNA: TGTGCCACCAGCAGAGTCAGGACAGGGGGTGAAAAACTGTTTTTT
J: TRBJ1-4
size: -
V: TRBV15
D: TRBD1

CDR3: CASGFGGEETQYF
DNA: TGTGCTAGTGGTTTCGGGGGGGAAGAGACCCAGTACTTC
J: TRBJ2-5
size: -
V: TRBV12-5
D: TRBD2

CDR3: CASSPTMETQYF
DNA: TGTGCCAGCAGCCCAACTATGGAGACCCAGTACTTC
J: TRBJ2-5
size: -
V: TRBV14
D: -

CDR3: CASNLQRGLSYNEQFF
DNA: TGTGCCAGCAATCTTCAGCGGGGGCTATCCTACAATGAGCAGTTCTTC
J: TRBJ2-1
size: -
V: TRBV2
D: TRBD2

CDR3: CAISESMGWRQPSYEQYF
DNA: TGTGCCATCAGTGAGTCGATGGGTTGGAGACAGCCCTCCTACGAGCAGTACTTC
J: TRBJ2-7
size: once
V: TRBV10-3
D: -

CDR3: CASSVDGSLGSYEQYF
DNA: TGTGCCAGCAGCGTAGATGGCAGTCTAGGATCCTACGAGCAGTACTTC
J: TRBJ2-7
size: -
V: TRBV9
D: -

CDR3: CASSEINNPDTQYF
DNA: TGTGCCAGCAGTGAGATAAACAATCCAGATACGCAGTATTTT
J: TRBJ2-3
size: -
V: TRBV2
D: -

CDR3: CASSSYRGSNQPQHF
DNA: TGTGCCAGCAGTTCCTACAGGGGGAGCAATCAGCCCCAGCATTTT
J: TRBJ1-5
size: -
V: TRBV28
D: TRBD1

CDR3: CASSTSGEIYEQYF
DNA: TGTGCCAGCAGTACAAGCGGGGAAATCTACGAGCAGTACTTC
J: TRBJ2-7
size: medium-sized
V: TRBV6-5
D: TRBD2

CDR3: CASSLLAGAYNEQFF
DNA: TGCGCCAGCAGCTTGCTAGCGGGCGCCTACAATGAGCAGTTCTTC
J: TRBJ2-1
size: -
V: TRBV5-1
D: TRBD2

CDR3: CASSLVTSMNTEAFF
DNA: TGTGCCAGCAGCTTAGTTACGTCCATGAACACTGAAGCTTTCTTT
J: TRBJ1-1
size: -
V: TRBV7-9
D: -